This entry describes one TCR beta chain. Antigen specificity is unknown. This record belongs to a study of shared clonotypes between healthy human individuals. When replicate PCRs were run on sorted subsets, they used 200 ng DNA, about 31,000 T cell genomes. The data were produced by immunoSEQ multiplex PCR, yet TCRdb's version contains in-frame clones alone and is incomplete. The sample shows over a million clones, around 76% of them seen only once. Study-wide points: Estimated richness was generally greater in naive than memory subsets.

Germline CDR1 and CDR2: LNHNV and YYDKDF (reference sequence). The CDR3 covers 16 residues. After removal of 4 bases from V and 6 bases from J, the junction contained 10 bases not matched to a gene. Sample: memory CD4+ T cells sorted from blood. Subset defined: CD45RA-negative fraction. This chain uses TRBV15 with TRBJ2-2; 8 bases agree with TRBD1. The receptor was derived from a man between 18 and 35 years old in good health. The CDR3 DNA reads TGTGCCACCAGCACCAGACAGGGGCTCCAACCCGGGGAGCTGTTTTTT. This translates into CATSTRQGLQPGELFF.